Included here is one TCR beta chain sequence, with context. Profiling relied on immunoSEQ multiplex PCR, and the TCRdb table lists in-frame clones only, not all of them. The data hold about 97,000 clones, with about nine tenths observed a single time. The CDR3 contains 14 residues. The germline V gene encodes CDR1 SGHTA and CDR2 FQGNSA. With V trimmed by 1 base and J by 9 bases, 4 bases remained unmatched. This sample is drawn from a study of blood T cell repertoires in COVID-19. V gene TRBV7-2 combines with J gene TRBJ1-2; 11 bases align to TRBD1. This TCR was sampled from a man aged 60 to 69 with acute or convalescent COVID-19. Sequencing used peripheral blood. The CDR3 protein is CASSLERDRGSYTF. The CDR3 DNA reads TGTGCCAGCAGCTTAGAAAGGGACAGGGGGAGCTACACCTTC. Full variable domain (remainder filled in from reference TRBV7-2 and TRBJ1-2): GAGVSQSPSNKVTEKGKDVELRCDPISGHTALYWYRQSLGQGLEFLIYFQGNSAPDKSGLPSDRFSAERTGGSVSTLTIQRTQQEDSAVYLCASSLERDRGSYTFGSGTRLTVV.